This T cell receptor (beta chain) is from a study of shared clonotypes between healthy human individuals. CDR3 length: 14 residues. The V end lost 3 bases, the J end lost 6 bases, and 15 bases lay between the germline ends. Germline loops: CDR1 SGHRS, CDR2 YFSETQ. Worth noting for this clone: Its cognate antigen is unknown.

Study-level findings and limits: Relative to memory subsets, naive subsets generally showed larger estimated richness. It was anticipated that sequencing depth would influence how many clonotypes donors shared.

Original processing notes: Junction-only sequences without quality scores came from ImmunoSEQ, so filtering differed. Sequenced by immunoSEQ multiplex PCR; TCRdb stores in-frame clones only, minus some. V and J calls and clone size are those listed in that table; D and trimming were worked out from the DNA. This sample has approximately 250,000 clones, with approximately 65% found just once. V and J are TRBV5-1 and TRBJ1-1; the D is unclear. This TCR was recovered from a man under 40 in good health. The sequencing input was memory CD4+ T cells sorted from blood. Described subset: CD45RA-negative fraction. The DNA of the CDR3 is TGCGCCAGCAGCTGGAGAGATGGGAGCTCTGAAGCTTTCTTT. Amino acids: CASSWRDGSSEAFF.